The 11 T cell receptor beta chains listed next were all sequenced from one sample in a study of regulatory T cells in long-lasting Graves disease. Assembly of TCR beta libraries relied on iRepertoire HTBI primers together with Arm-PCR of CDR3 regions. One entry per CDR3 protein results from TCRdb running MiXCR on the multiplex PCR reads. Among roughly 380,000 distinct CDR3 sequences listed, 16% were seen once. Regarding time point: newly diagnosed GD, antithyroid drugs for less than 3 months. Scientists built the TCR library using RNA that was extracted from PBMCs. This sample also appeared in a second study, on T cells in Graves' hyperthyroidism and ophthalmopathy.

The sample consisted of peripheral blood mononuclear cells (PBMCs), taken at new diagnosis, from a patient treated with antithyroid drugs. Every receptor here comes from a man aged 40-55 years with Graves disease.

The gene calls are TRBV11-1 and TRBJ1-6; D unclear. Deletions cut 4 bases from V and 10 bases from J, with 11 bases between. The germline V gene has CDR1 SGHAT and CDR2 FQDESV (reference sequence). CDR3 length equals 13 residues. The CDR3 DNA sequence: TGTGCCAGCAGCTCGGAGGGCGACTCACCCCTCCACTTT. It codes for CASSSEGDSPLHF.

In its sample, this clonotype was seen many times. The rearrangement uses TRBV28 and TRBJ2-7, with D perhaps matching TRBD2 (6 bases). Germline values: CDR1 MDHEN, CDR2 SYDVKM. The CDR3 is 14 amino acids. V was clipped by 7 bases and J by 3 bases, with 16 bases between them. CDR3 in amino acids: CASTSLRGNYEQYF. The CDR3 bases are TGTGCCAGCACCTCCTTACGGGGGAACTACGAGCAGTACTTC.

The chain joins TRBV27 to TRBJ1-1, with unresolved D. Looked up from germline, CDR1 is MNHEY and CDR2 is SMNVEV (reference sequence). V lost 6 bases and J 1 base, leaving 12 bases between the germline ends. The length of the CDR3 is 14 residues. This CDR3 reads CASSLTSQNTEAFF. For the CDR3, the DNA is TGTGCCAGCAGCCTGACGTCACAGAACACTGAAGCTTTCTTT.

This clonotype was seen at least ten times. This rearrangement joins TRBV7-2 to TRBJ2-5; D unclear. Germline V CDR1 and CDR2: SGHTA, FQGNSA. The V end was cut by 1 base, the J end by 9 bases, with 12 bases between. The CDR3 contains 13 residues. In nucleotides, the CDR3 is TGTGCCAGCAGCTTAGACATCGAGGTGCCCCAGTACTTC. Translation gives CASSLDIEVPQYF.

This clonotype was seen many times. The rearrangement joins TRBV5-1 to TRBJ2-3; D possibly matches TRBD1 or TRBD2 (6 bases each). This CDR3 comprises 15 residues. Germline CDR1 reads SGHRS; CDR2 reads YFSETQ. The V end was cut by 4 bases, the J end by 0 bases, with 12 bases between. CDR3 loop: CASSPGGHSTDTQYF. In DNA form, the CDR3 reads TGCGCCAGCAGCCCCGGGGGACATAGCACAGATACGCAGTATTTT.

Only a few counts were recorded for this clonotype. The V and J genes are TRBV9 and TRBJ2-3; TRBD2 is a possible D gene (5 bases). CDR3 length: 14 residues. Germline V gene lookup returns CDR1 SGDLS and CDR2 YYNGEE. Between the trimmed V and J ends, which lost 0 bases and 4 bases, there was a span of 9 bases. The CDR3 DNA follows: TGTGCCAGCAGCGTAGACGGGGTGTCAGATACGCAGTATTTT. Amino acids: CASSVDGVSDTQYF.

The chain recombines TRBV28 with TRBJ2-1, with TRBD2 matching 8 bases. Germline CDR1 is MDHEN and CDR2 is SYDVKM. This CDR3 has 15 residues. V trimming: 3 bases; J trimming: 6 bases; junction bases outside the gene matches: 7. Here the CDR3 DNA reads TGTGCCAGCAGTTTGGGGACTAGGCTTGCCAATGAGCAGTTCTTC. Its protein is CASSLGTRLANEQFF.

This clonotype was counted many times. CDR3 residues: CASSLTSGGVGEQYF. DNA of the CDR3: TGTGCCAGCAGTTTAACTAGCGGGGGGGTGGGCGAGCAGTACTTC. The genes are TRBV28 and TRBJ2-7, with 13 bases fitting TRBD2. This CDR3 comprises 15 residues. The V gene's germline CDR1 is MDHEN and CDR2 SYDVKM. Trimming at V came to 2 bases and at J to 6 bases, leaving 4 bases not matched to a gene. Drawing the rest from reference TRBV28 and TRBJ2-7, the complete variable domain is DVKVTQSSRYLVKRTGEKVFLECVQDMDHENMFWYRQDPGLGLRLIYFSYDVKMKEKGDIPEGYSVSREKKERFSLILESASTNQTSMYLCASSLTSGGVGEQYFGPGTRLTVT.

This clonotype was detected many times. For the CDR3, the DNA is TGCAGTGCTGATGACAGGGCCTACGAGCAGTACTTC. Translation: CSADDRAYEQYF. The V and J genes are TRBV20-1 and TRBJ2-7; 7 positions agree with TRBD1. The V gene end was trimmed by 5 bases and the J gene end by 2 bases; junction bases not matched to a gene: 3. CDR1 and CDR2 (germline): DFQATT, SNEGSKA (reference sequence). This CDR3 contains 12 residues.

A word on this clonotype: Since a much larger clone is just one base distant, this may be a read error. The chain has TRBV5-1 and TRBJ2-1; D is undetermined. Trimming removed 0 bases at V and 8 bases at J, with 9 bases between. The CDR3 is 13 residues long. Germline CDR1 SGHRS, CDR2 YFSETQ. Written as DNA, the CDR3 is TGCGCCAGCAGCTTGGCCAGGCCCGATGAGCAGTTCTTC. Translation: CASSLARPDEQFF.

With regard to this clonotype: Germline and junction disagree at one end, which may indicate a read error. The rearrangement joins TRBV28 to TRBJ2-4; TRBD1 or TRBD2 may be the D gene (5 bases each). The CDR3 loop spans 14 amino acids. CDR1 is MDHEN and CDR2 is SYDVKM in the germline V gene. The CDR3 bases are TGTGCCAACAGTTTGGTCGGGGACCGCATCATTCAGTACTTC. It yields the protein CANSLVGDRIIQYF. The whole variable domain, filled in from reference TRBV28 and TRBJ2-4, reads DVKVTQSSRYLVKRTGEKVFLECVQDMDHENMFWYRQDPGLGLRLIYFSYDVKMKEKGDIPEGYSVSREKKERFSLILESASTNQTSMYLCANSLVGDRIIQYFGAGTRLSVL.